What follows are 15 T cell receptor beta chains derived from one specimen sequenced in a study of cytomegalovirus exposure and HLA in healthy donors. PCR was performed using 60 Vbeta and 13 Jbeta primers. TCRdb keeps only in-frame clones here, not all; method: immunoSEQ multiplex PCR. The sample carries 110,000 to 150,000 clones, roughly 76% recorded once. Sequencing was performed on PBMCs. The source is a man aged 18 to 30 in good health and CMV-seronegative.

The CDR3 bases are TGTGCCAGCTCCCAGAGGACAGGGGCGAGGACTAGCGGACCCTACGAGCAGTACTTC. It yields the protein CASSQRTGARTSGPYEQYF. The chain links TRBV18 to TRBJ2-7; TRBD2 is a possible D gene (10 bases). V lost 6 bases and J lost 2, with 29 bases in between. Germline V gene data show CDR1 as KGHSH and CDR2 as LQKENI. This CDR3 is 19 amino acids long.

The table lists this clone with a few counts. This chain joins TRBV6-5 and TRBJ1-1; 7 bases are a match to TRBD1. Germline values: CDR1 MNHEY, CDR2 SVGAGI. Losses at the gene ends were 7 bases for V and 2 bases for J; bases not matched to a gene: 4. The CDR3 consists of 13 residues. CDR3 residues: CASKDRSNTEAFF. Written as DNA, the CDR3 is TGTGCCAGCAAGGACAGGAGTAACACTGAAGCTTTCTTT.

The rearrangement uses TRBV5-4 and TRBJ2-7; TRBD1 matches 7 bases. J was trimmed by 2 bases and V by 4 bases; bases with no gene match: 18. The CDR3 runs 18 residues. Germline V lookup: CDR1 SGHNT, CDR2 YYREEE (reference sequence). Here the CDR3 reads CASSQVPGQPLFTYEQYF. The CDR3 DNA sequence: TGTGCCAGCAGCCAGGTCCCGGGACAGCCACTGTTCACCTACGAGCAGTACTTC.

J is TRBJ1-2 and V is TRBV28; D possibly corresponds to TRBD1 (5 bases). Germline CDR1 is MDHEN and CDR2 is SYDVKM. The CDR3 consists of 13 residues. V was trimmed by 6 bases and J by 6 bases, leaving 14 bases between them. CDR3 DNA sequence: TGTGCCAGCAGATGGACGGGGGGGAATGGCTACACCTTC. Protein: CASRWTGGNGYTF.

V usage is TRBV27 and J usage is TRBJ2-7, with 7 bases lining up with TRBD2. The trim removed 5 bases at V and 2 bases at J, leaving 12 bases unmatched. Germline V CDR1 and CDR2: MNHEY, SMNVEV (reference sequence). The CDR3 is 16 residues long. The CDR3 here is CASSQVRGSLTYEQYF. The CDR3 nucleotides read TGTGCCAGCAGTCAAGTTCGCGGGAGCCTAACCTACGAGCAGTACTTC.

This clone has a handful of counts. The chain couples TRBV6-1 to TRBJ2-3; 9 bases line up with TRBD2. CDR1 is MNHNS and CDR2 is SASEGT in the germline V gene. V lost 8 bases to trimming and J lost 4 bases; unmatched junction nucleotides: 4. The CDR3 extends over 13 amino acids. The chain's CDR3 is CASQRGEADTQYF. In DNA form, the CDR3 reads TGTGCCAGCCAGCGGGGGGAGGCAGATACGCAGTATTTT.

The CDR3 spells CASSVGTGNFAETQYF. The CDR3 DNA sequence: TGTGCCAGCAGCGTAGGGACAGGGAACTTTGCGGAGACCCAGTACTTC. This chain connects TRBV9 to TRBJ2-5, with 8 bases aligning to TRBD1. The CDR3 is 16 residues long. V shed 0 bases and J 5 bases; nucleotides not matched to a gene: 9. Germline CDR1 SGDLS, CDR2 YYNGEE. The full variable domain, rest sourced from reference TRBV9 and TRBJ2-5, is DSGVTQTPKHLITATGQRVTLRCSPRSGDLSVYWYQQSLDQGLQFLIQYYNGEERAKGNILERFSAQQFPDLHSELNLSSLELGDSALYFCASSVGTGNFAETQYFGPGTRLLVL.

CDR3 in amino acids: CASSTGTGKYNEQFF. The CDR3, as DNA: TGTGCCAGTAGTACCGGGACAGGAAAATACAATGAGCAGTTCTTC. V gene TRBV19 combines with J gene TRBJ2-1, with TRBD1 matching over 8 bases. Germline CDR1 LNHDA, CDR2 SQIVND (reference sequence). The V and J ends lost 4 bases and 4 bases, in that order; junction bases with no gene match: 6. This CDR3 region has 15 residues.

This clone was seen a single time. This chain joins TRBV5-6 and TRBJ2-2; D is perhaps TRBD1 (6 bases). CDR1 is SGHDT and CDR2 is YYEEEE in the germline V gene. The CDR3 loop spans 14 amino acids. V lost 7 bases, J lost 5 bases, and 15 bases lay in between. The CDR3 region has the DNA TGTGCCAGCCGGGGCAGGGGTTGGACCGGGGAGCTGTTTTTT. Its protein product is CASRGRGWTGELFF.

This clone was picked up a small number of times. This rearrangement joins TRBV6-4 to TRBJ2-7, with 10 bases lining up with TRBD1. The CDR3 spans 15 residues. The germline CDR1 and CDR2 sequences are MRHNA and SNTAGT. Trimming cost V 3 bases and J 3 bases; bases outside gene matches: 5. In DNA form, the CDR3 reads TGTGCCAGCAGTGAGGGGACAGGGGTGAACTACGAGCAGTACTTC. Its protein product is CASSEGTGVNYEQYF.

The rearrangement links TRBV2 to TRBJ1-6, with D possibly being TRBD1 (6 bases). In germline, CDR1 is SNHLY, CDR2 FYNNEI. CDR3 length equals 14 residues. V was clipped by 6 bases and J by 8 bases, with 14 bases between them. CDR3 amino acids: CASRFTGMDSPLHF. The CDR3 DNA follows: TGTGCCAGCAGATTCACAGGGATGGATTCACCCCTCCACTTT.

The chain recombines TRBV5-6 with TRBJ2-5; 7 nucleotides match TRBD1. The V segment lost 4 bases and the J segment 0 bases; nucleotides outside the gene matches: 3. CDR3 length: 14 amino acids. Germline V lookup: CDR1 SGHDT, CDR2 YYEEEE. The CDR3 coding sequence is TGTGCCAGCAGCGACGGGACAGACCAAGAGACCCAGTACTTC. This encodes CASSDGTDQETQYF.

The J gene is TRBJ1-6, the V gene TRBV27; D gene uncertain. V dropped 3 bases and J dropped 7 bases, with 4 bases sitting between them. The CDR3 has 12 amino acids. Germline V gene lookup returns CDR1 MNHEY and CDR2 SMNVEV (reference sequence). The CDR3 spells CASSFENSPLHF. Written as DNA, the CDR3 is TGTGCCAGCAGTTTCGAGAATTCACCCCTCCACTTT.

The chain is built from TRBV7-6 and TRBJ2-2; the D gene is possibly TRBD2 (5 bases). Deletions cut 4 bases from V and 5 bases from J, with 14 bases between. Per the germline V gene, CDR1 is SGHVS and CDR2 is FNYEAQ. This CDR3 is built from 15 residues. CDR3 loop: CASSSLLGRTGELFF. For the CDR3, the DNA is TGTGCCAGCAGCTCATTACTAGGAAGGACCGGGGAGCTGTTTTTT.

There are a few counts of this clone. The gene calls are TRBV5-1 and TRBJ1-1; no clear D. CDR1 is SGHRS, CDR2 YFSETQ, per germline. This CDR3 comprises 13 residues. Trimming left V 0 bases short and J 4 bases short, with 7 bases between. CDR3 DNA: TGCGCCAGCAGCTTGGTGGCCCGCACTGAAGCTTTCTTT. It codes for CASSLVARTEAFF.